Shown below are 17 T cell receptor beta chains from a single sample sequenced in a study of blood T cells in healthy people across ages. Combining a sample-barcoded 5' primer with a J-beta primer mix, a second PCR ran for about 7 to 11 cycles. TCRdb re-derived calls from the 5' RACE reads in MiXCR, one entry per CDR3 protein. The repertoire has some 760,000 distinct CDR3 sequences, around a quarter of them found once; the top ten carry 3% to 4%. This sample was shared with a second study, whose subject was T cells of mothers and their children.

Material for sequencing was blood. The receptors come from a boy younger than 18 in good health.

This clonotype was found a few times. CDR3 DNA: TGTGCCATCAGTGAGGCATCAGAAGGAGAGACCCAGTACTTC. This translates into CAISEASEGETQYF. The rearrangement links TRBV10-3 to TRBJ2-5; D is undetermined. The germline CDR1 and CDR2 sequences are ENHRY and SYGVKD. V shed 2 bases and J shed 4 bases, with 11 bases lying between them. The CDR3 has 14 amino acids.

This sequence joins TRBV29-1 and TRBJ1-2; weak D call: TRBD1 (5 bases). CDR3 size: 12 residues. Trimming shortened V by 4 bases and J by 8 bases, and 14 bases separated the two germline ends. Germline CDR1 and CDR2: SQVTM and ANQGSEA. CDR3 coding DNA: TGCAGCGTTGGTAGTCAGGGTCAAGGCTACACCTTC. Translation: CSVGSQGQGYTF.

This chain connects TRBV28 to TRBJ2-1; 8 bases map to TRBD2. Trimming removed 8 bases from V and 5 bases from J; junction bases left unmatched: 8. The CDR3 consists of 14 residues. Germline V gene sequence: CDR1 MDHEN, CDR2 SYDVKM. The CDR3 spells CASRSGSLNNEQFF. CDR3 coding DNA: TGTGCCAGCCGAAGCGGGAGTTTGAACAATGAGCAGTTCTTC.

This clonotype showed up just a few times. This sequence joins TRBV10-3 and TRBJ1-5; D possibly corresponds to TRBD1 (6 bases). CDR1 is ENHRY, CDR2 SYGVKD, per germline. V dropped 8 bases and J dropped 2 bases, with 13 bases sitting between them. The CDR3 runs 14 residues. For the CDR3, the DNA is TGTGCCATCCGACAGGTGGGAGGCAATCAGCCCCAGCATTTT. Its translation is CAIRQVGGNQPQHF.

This clonotype was observed a handful of times. J is TRBJ2-4 and V is TRBV14; 10 bases line up with TRBD1. The germline gives CDR1 SGHDN, CDR2 FVKESK. The CDR3 runs 16 residues. Losses at the gene ends were 1 base for V and 4 bases for J; bases not matched to a gene: 4. The CDR3, as DNA: TGTGCCAGCAGCCAAGTGGGACAGGGGACAAAAAACATTCAGTACTTC. Residues: CASSQVGQGTKNIQYF.

This clonotype was seen more than once but under ten times. The rearrangement links TRBV29-1 to TRBJ2-5, with 8 bases that match TRBD1. This CDR3 contains 17 residues. Germline V gives CDR1 SQVTM, CDR2 ANQGSEA. The trim removed 3 bases at V and 5 bases at J, leaving 17 bases unmatched. This chain's CDR3 is CSVDGGTRDRNVETQYF. The CDR3, as DNA: TGCAGCGTTGATGGCGGAACACGGGACAGGAATGTGGAGACCCAGTACTTC.

The V gene is TRBV5-1, the J gene TRBJ1-4; perhaps TRBD1 as D (6 bases). Germline V gives CDR1 SGHRS, CDR2 YFSETQ. The germline V and J ends were trimmed by 1 base and 5 bases, with 12 bases remaining between them. The CDR3 totals 15 residues. The chain's CDR3 is CASSLMPQGNEKLFF. CDR3 in DNA: TGCGCCAGCAGCTTGATGCCGCAGGGGAATGAAAAACTGTTTTTT.

There are many counts of this clonotype. One junction end disagrees with the germline gene, perhaps due to a read error. This chain joins TRBV5-1 and TRBJ2-7; 9 nucleotides agree with TRBD1. The germline CDR1 and CDR2 sequences are SGHRS and YFSETQ. The CDR3 consists of 14 residues. This chain's CDR3 is CASSPGTGPYEQYF. CDR3 DNA sequence: TGTGCCAGCTCACCCGGGACAGGGCCGTACGAGCAGTACTTC. The full variable domain, with the rest looked up from reference TRBV5-1 and TRBJ2-7, is KAGVTQTPRYLIKTRGQQVTLSCSPISGHRSVSWYQQTPGQGLQFLFEYFSETQRNKGNFPGRFSGRQFSNSRSEMNVSTLELGDSALYLCASSPGTGPYEQYFGPGTRLTVT.

This clonotype came up many times. The rearrangement uses TRBV7-8 and TRBJ2-5; 7 nucleotides line up with TRBD1. This CDR3 comprises 14 residues. The germline V gene has CDR1 SGHVS and CDR2 FQNEAQ. Trimming removed 5 bases from V and 5 bases from J; junction bases left unmatched: 8. CDR3 in amino acids: CASSRQGQRETQYF. As DNA, the CDR3 is TGTGCCAGCAGCCGACAGGGTCAGAGGGAGACCCAGTACTTC.

The chain employs TRBV4-3 and TRBJ2-6; D remains unclear. The V gene lost 0 bases and the J gene lost 5 bases, with 5 bases spanning the gap. This CDR3 has 14 amino acids. The germline V gene encodes CDR1 LGHNA and CDR2 YSLEER. The CDR3 sequence is CASSQESRANVLTF. In nucleotides, the CDR3 is TGCGCCAGCAGCCAAGAGTCCCGGGCCAACGTCCTGACTTTC.

The chain uses TRBV7-9 and TRBJ1-1; D is uncertain. In germline, CDR1 is SEHNR, CDR2 FQNEAQ (reference sequence). The CDR3 has 14 residues. The V end lost 3 bases, the J end lost 3 bases, and 11 bases lay between the germline ends. CDR3: CASSFPGFDTEAFF. DNA of the CDR3: TGTGCCAGCAGCTTTCCCGGTTTCGACACTGAAGCTTTCTTT.

Only one count was recorded for this clonotype. This chain links TRBV7-8 with TRBJ1-1, with D unresolved. Between the trimmed V and J ends, which lost 3 bases and 1 base, there was a span of 12 bases. The germline gives CDR1 SGHVS, CDR2 FQNEAQ. The CDR3 extends over 15 amino acids. CDR3: CASSLESRRNTEAFF. Here the CDR3 DNA reads TGTGCCAGCAGCTTGGAATCCCGTCGGAACACTGAAGCTTTCTTT.

The chain joins TRBV13 to TRBJ2-3, with D tentatively TRBD1 or TRBD2 (5 bases each). V lost 4 bases, J lost 4 bases, and 15 bases lay in between. CDR1 is PRHDT and CDR2 is FYEKMQ in the germline V gene (reference sequence). This CDR3 contains 15 residues. The CDR3: CASSSLSGPPDTQYF. In nucleotides, the CDR3 is TGTGCCAGCAGCTCCTTATCGGGGCCCCCAGATACGCAGTATTTT.

This clonotype has only a few counts. The chain employs TRBV12-3 or TRBV12-4 and TRBJ2-7; no clear D gene. With 5 bases removed from V and 3 bases from J, the gap between germline ends came to 14 bases. CDR3 size: 14 residues. CDR3 amino acids: CASSLGLIRYEQYF. Written as DNA, the CDR3 is TGTGCCAGCAGTCTAGGGTTGATCCGCTACGAGCAGTACTTC.

The CDR3 protein is CASSYGGSEQYF. The DNA of the CDR3 is TGTGCCAGCAGTTACGGGGGTTCCGAGCAGTACTTC. This chain connects TRBV6-6 to TRBJ2-1; D tentatively fits TRBD1 or TRBD2 (5 bases each). The J call may be mistaken, given a closer DNA end match to TRBJ2-7. The CDR3 spans 12 residues. The germline V gene encodes CDR1 MNHNY and CDR2 SVGAGI (reference sequence).

This clonotype appeared a few times. The chain links TRBV12-3 or TRBV12-4 to TRBJ1-1, with 7 nucleotides matching TRBD1. This CDR3 comprises 12 residues. The ends lost 6 bases at V and 10 bases at J; junction bases unmatched: 8. Written as DNA, the CDR3 is TGTGCCAGCAGCCCGGACAGGCTGGGAGCTTTCTTT. The encoded protein is CASSPDRLGAFF.

This chain joins TRBV5-1 and TRBJ2-5; 9 nucleotides match TRBD2. Germline trimming cut 0 bases from V and 5 bases from J; bases unmatched to any gene: 11. Per germline, CDR1 SGHRS and CDR2 YFSETQ. This CDR3 spans 17 amino acids. The CDR3 DNA reads TGCGCCAGCAGCTTGGGATCTAGCGGGATTACAAGGGAGACCCAGTACTTC. Translated, it gives CASSLGSSGITRETQYF.